This T cell receptor (beta chain) comes out of a study of shared clonotypes between healthy human individuals. Of note for this clone: The antigen remains unidentified. Other DNA sequences in this sample translate to the same CDR3.

Study-level points and caveats: Non-shared clonotypes displayed generation probabilities falling below those of clonotypes present in all four donors.

Measured with immunoSEQ multiplex PCR; TCRdb has only the in-frame clones, and not every one. The table includes roughly 700,000 clones, about 74% detected once. The CDR3 consists of 13 residues. Trimming took 5 bases from V and 4 from J, leaving 9 bases between them. Germline V gene lookup returns CDR1 LNHDA and CDR2 SQIVND (reference sequence). The investigators split CD4+ cells into a CD45RA+ naive subset and a CD45RA-negative memory subset. This clonotype was sampled from a woman aged 25 to 39 in good health. J is TRBJ1-5 and V is TRBV19; D unclear. Sequencing was carried out using memory CD4+ T cells sorted from blood. The subset: CD45RA-negative fraction. The CDR3 nucleotides read TGTGCCAGTAGTTATCAGCTGAATCAGCCCCAGCATTTT. As protein: CASSYQLNQPQHF.